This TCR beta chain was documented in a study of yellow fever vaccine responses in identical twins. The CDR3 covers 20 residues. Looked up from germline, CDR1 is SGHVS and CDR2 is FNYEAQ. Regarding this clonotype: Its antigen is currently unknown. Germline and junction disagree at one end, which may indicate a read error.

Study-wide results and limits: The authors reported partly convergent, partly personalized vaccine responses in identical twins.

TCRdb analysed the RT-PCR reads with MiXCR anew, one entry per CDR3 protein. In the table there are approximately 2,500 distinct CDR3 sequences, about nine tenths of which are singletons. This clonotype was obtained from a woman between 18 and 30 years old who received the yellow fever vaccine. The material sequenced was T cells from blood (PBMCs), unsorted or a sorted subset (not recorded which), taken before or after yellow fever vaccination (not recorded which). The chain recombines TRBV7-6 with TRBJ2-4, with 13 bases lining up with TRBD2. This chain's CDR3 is CASSLRELAGGPEAKNIQYF. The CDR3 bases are TGTGCTAGCAGCTTAAGGGAACTAGCGGGGGGGCCGGAAGCCAAAAACATTCAGTACTTC.